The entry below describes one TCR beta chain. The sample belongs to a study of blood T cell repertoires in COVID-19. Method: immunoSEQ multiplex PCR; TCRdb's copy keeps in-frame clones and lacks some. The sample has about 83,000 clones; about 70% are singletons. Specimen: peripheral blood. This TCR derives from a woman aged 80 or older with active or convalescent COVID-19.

The CDR3 DNA follows: TGTGCCAGCAGCATCGCAGGACAGGGAGGCTACGAGCAGTACTTC. This sequence encodes CASSIAGQGGYEQYF. The chain employs TRBV7-2 and TRBJ2-7, with 8 nucleotides matching TRBD1. CDR1 and CDR2 (germline): SGHTA, FQGNSA. V shed 5 bases and J 3 bases; nucleotides not matched to a gene: 9. The CDR3 is 15 amino acids.